This paragraph covers one T cell receptor (beta chain) sequence. Its antigen is not identified. Vbeta (60) and Jbeta (13) primers were used in the PCR. Profiled with immunoSEQ multiplex PCR; TCRdb holds only in-frame clones, not every one. The sample includes about 190,000 clones, 80% to 90% seen only once; the top ten take 1.3%. The sample belongs to a study of cytomegalovirus exposure and HLA in healthy donors. Findings and limits, study-wide: A later analysis associated 16,951 TCR beta sequences with HLA alleles at a 0.05 false discovery rate.

Specimen: PBMCs. The TCR comes from a man aged 30 to 45 in good health and CMV-seronegative.

The CDR3 sequence: CASSPLAGDAYEQYF. For the CDR3, the DNA is TGTGCCAGCAGTCCCTTAGCGGGTGATGCCTACGAGCAGTACTTC. The chain links TRBV6-1 to TRBJ2-7; 7 bases match TRBD2. CDR3 length: 15 amino acids. Unmatched junction bases numbered 9, after V lost 5 bases and J lost 2 bases. Germline lookup yields CDR1 MNHNS and CDR2 SASEGT.